The present entry profiles one T cell receptor beta chain with its context. The target antigen is unknown. The germline V gene encodes CDR1 SGHTA and CDR2 FQGTGA. V trimming: 2 bases; J trimming: 15 bases; junction bases outside the gene matches: 7. The CDR3 covers 12 residues. This table comes from immunoSEQ multiplex PCR, and its TCRdb copy is limited to in-frame clones, with some not included. Here the sample spans hundreds of thousands of clones, more than 80% being singletons. The sample originates from a study of cytomegalovirus exposure and HLA in healthy donors. Study overall: The same platform was used for the 100 to 150 validation repertoires and the approximately 670 first-cohort repertoires, a later analysis reported. Whole-study results and caveats: The tendency of first-cohort TCR clusters to co-occur in the 120 or so validation repertoires was the finding of a later analysis. The dataset shows that most TCR sequences were rare, while some public TCRs occurred in many donors. With high specificity and sensitivity, the classifier reportedly diagnosed cytomegalovirus status.

The TCR comes from a woman younger than 35 in good health and CMV-seronegative. Sequencing input: PBMCs. The V call is TRBV7-3, the J call TRBJ2-1; 7 nucleotides line up with TRBD1. As DNA, the CDR3 is TGTGCCAGCAGCTTAGGTAGGGGGCGCCTGTTCTTC. Its translation: CASSLGRGRLFF.